The entry below gives a single T cell receptor beta chain sequence along with its context. Its antigen is still unknown. The data were taken from a study of cytomegalovirus exposure and HLA in healthy donors. Study observations and caveats: Relative to the approximately 700-donor mean, N-insertions were reportedly fewer in an Asian-associated ancestry cluster in a later analysis.

The PCR used 60 Vbeta and 13 Jbeta primers. The protocol was immunoSEQ multiplex PCR, while the TCRdb copy is restricted to in-frame clones and leaves out a portion. The sample has 70,000 to 90,000 clones, roughly two thirds seen once. CDR3 size: 14 residues. V was pared by 5 bases and J by 4 bases, with 12 bases between. CDR1 is LNHDA, CDR2 SQIVND, per germline (reference sequence). Sequences were obtained from PBMCs. The genes are TRBV19 and TRBJ1-3; no firm D call. The clonotype was recovered from a man in his sixties in good health and CMV-seropositive. As DNA, the CDR3 is TGTGCCAGTAGTCCCCGGGGAGTCGGAAACACCATATATTTT. Translated: CASSPRGVGNTIYF.